Below are 6 T cell receptor beta chains sequenced from a single sample in a study of blood T cell repertoires in COVID-19. Here immunoSEQ multiplex PCR was the method, and the copy in TCRdb shows in-frame clones only, minus some. In the table there are over 200,000 clones, around 93% of which are singletons. Sequenced material: PBMCs or T cells enriched from blood (not recorded which). The receptors here all came from a human donor in a cohort exposed to, infected with or recovered from COVID-19 (not recorded which). The donor label of this sample is uncertain.

The chain has TRBV19 and TRBJ1-2; D call uncertain. The CDR3 consists of 13 residues. Germline lookup yields CDR1 LNHDA and CDR2 SQIVND (reference sequence). V lost 4 bases and J 4 bases, leaving 10 bases between the germline ends. CDR3 sequence reads: CASSTGPLYGYTF. CDR3 sequence (DNA): TGTGCCAGTAGTACGGGTCCCCTCTATGGCTACACCTTC.

V gene TRBV7-9 combines with J gene TRBJ1-2; no clear D. Germline lookup yields CDR1 SEHNR and CDR2 FQNEAQ (reference sequence). Trimming took 4 bases from V and 5 from J, leaving 17 bases between them. The CDR3 is made up of 15 amino acids. This chain's CDR3 is CASSSDAGLSYGYTF. The CDR3 bases are TGTGCCAGCAGCTCGGATGCGGGATTAAGTTATGGCTACACCTTC.

The chain has TRBV19 and TRBJ1-1; the D is unclear. Trimming pared 7 bases from V and 3 bases from J, leaving 3 bases between. This CDR3 is built from 10 residues. Germline CDR1 and CDR2: LNHDA and SQIVND (reference sequence). CDR3 region: CASTDTEAFF. As DNA, the CDR3 is TGTGCCAGTACGGACACTGAAGCTTTCTTT.

This sequence joins TRBV19 and TRBJ2-7, with D possibly being TRBD1 (6 bases). Germline V CDR1 and CDR2: LNHDA, SQIVND (reference sequence). CDR3 length: 16 amino acids. The V gene lost 4 bases and the J gene lost 5 bases, with 21 bases spanning the gap. The CDR3 DNA is TGTGCCAGTAGTACCCACAGGGCAACTGGCCTACACGAGCAGTACTTC. It codes for CASSTHRATGLHEQYF.

This chain joins TRBV7-9 and TRBJ1-2; tentative D call: TRBD1 (6 bases). The CDR3 covers 15 residues. Germline loops: CDR1 SEHNR, CDR2 FQNEAQ (reference sequence). V lost 2 bases to trimming and J lost 4 bases, with 14 bases between them. CDR3 coding DNA: TGTGCCAGCAGCTTATCAGGGGCAGGCGGCTATGGCTACACCTTC. This codes for CASSLSGAGGYGYTF. The complete variable domain, with remaining parts taken from reference TRBV7-9 and TRBJ1-2, reads DTGVSQNPRHKITKRGQNVTFRCDPISEHNRLYWYRQTLGQGPEFLTYFQNEAQLEKSRLLSDRFSAERPKGSFSTLEIQRTEQGDSAMYLCASSLSGAGGYGYTFGSGTRLTVV.

The chain couples TRBV27 to TRBJ1-3, with D unclear. The CDR3 covers 15 residues. V was cut by 3 bases and J by 0 bases, with 9 bases left in between. Germline V gene sequence: CDR1 MNHEY, CDR2 SMNVEV (reference sequence). The CDR3 reads CASSLSQPSGNTIYF. The CDR3, as DNA: TGTGCCAGCAGTTTGTCACAGCCCTCTGGAAACACCATATATTTT.